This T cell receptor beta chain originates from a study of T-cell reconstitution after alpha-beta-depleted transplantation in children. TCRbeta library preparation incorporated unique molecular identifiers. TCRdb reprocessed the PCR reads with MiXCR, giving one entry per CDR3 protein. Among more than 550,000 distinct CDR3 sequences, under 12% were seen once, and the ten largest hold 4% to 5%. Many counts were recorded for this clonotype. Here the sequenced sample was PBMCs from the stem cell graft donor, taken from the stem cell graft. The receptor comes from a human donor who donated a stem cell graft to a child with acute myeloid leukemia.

CDR3 sequence reads: CRPTGTGMNTEAFF. DNA of the CDR3: TGCAGACCGACCGGGACAGGGATGAACACTGAAGCTTTCTTT. V is TRBV20-1 and J is TRBJ1-1; 9 bases align to TRBD1. Germline V gene lookup returns CDR1 DFQATT and CDR2 SNEGSKA (reference sequence). The CDR3 is made up of 14 amino acids.